Listed below are T cell receptor beta chains from one sample, sequenced in a study of T-cell memory formation after mild COVID-19. TCRdb reprocessed the 5' RACE reads via MiXCR and lists one record per CDR3 protein. The table records about 270,000 distinct CDR3 sequences, more than 15% of them present only once. The sample taken for sequencing was PBMCs or a T cell subset sorted from them (not recorded which). Receptors were obtained from a man younger than 35 who had mild COVID-19 (a few samples of this study predate the infection). Cell type and time point are not known. The CDR3 runs from the conserved cysteine through the conserved F or W. The D gene is left open where the match is weak. Clone size is stated in some rows and not others, as once, few, many or a class when expanded.

CASSGTSHSPLHF | TGTGCCAGCAGTGGAACTTCCCATTCACCCCTCCACTTT | few | . | TRBJ1-6 | TRBV6-1
CATSRDRKGSTEAFF | TGTGCCACCAGCAGAGATCGAAAGGGCAGCACTGAAGCTTTCTTT | few | . | TRBJ1-1 | TRBV15
CATRGPTEDEQYF | TGTGCCACCCGGGGACCCACGGAGGACGAGCAGTACTTC | few | . | TRBJ2-7 | TRBV10-3
CASRSPPGSTDTQYF | TGTGCCAGCAGATCACCCCCTGGTAGCACAGATACGCAGTATTTT | many | . | TRBJ2-3 | TRBV9
CSARDMGASYEQYF | TGCAGTGCTAGAGATATGGGGGCTTCCTACGAGCAGTACTTC | . | . | TRBJ2-7 | TRBV20-1
CASSPDSYHGSSYNSPLHF | TGTGCCAGCAGCCCTGACAGCTATCATGGAAGCTCCTATAATTCACCCCTCCACTTT | . | . | TRBJ1-6 | TRBV6-5
CASSGGGYSYNEQFF | TGCGCCAGCAGTGGCGGGGGGTACTCCTACAATGAGCAGTTCTTC | few | TRBD2 | TRBJ2-1 | TRBV5-1
CASSLNSWQPQHF | TGTGCCAGCAGTTTAAATTCCTGGCAGCCCCAGCATTTT | few | . | TRBJ1-5 | TRBV27
CASSSSGGTFF | TGTGCCAGCAGCAGCTCAGGGGGCACGTTCTTC | . | TRBD1 | TRBJ2-1 | TRBV6-5
CASSPLAGGIDNEQFF | TGTGCCAGCAGCCCGCTAGCGGGGGGTATAGACAATGAGCAGTTCTTC | . | TRBD2 | TRBJ2-1 | TRBV7-9
CATSRDRGWEETQYF | TGTGCCACCAGCCGTGACAGGGGGTGGGAAGAGACCCAGTACTTC | many | TRBD1 | TRBJ2-5 | TRBV15
CASSPQGYSGNTIYF | TGCGCCAGCAGCCCTCAGGGGTATTCCGGAAACACCATATATTTT | . | . | TRBJ1-3 | TRBV5-1
CASSESISGSQPQHF | TGCGCCAGCAGTGAGTCGATTAGTGGCAGTCAGCCCCAGCATTTT | . | . | TRBJ1-5 | TRBV10-2
CASSQDGAAPGNQPQHF | TGTGCCAGCAGCCAAGATGGGGCAGCACCTGGCAATCAGCCCCAGCATTTT | . | . | TRBJ1-5 | TRBV4-2
CATKSPSSNQPQHF | TGTGCCACCAAGTCGCCGAGTAGCAATCAGCCCCAGCATTTT | . | . | TRBJ1-5 | TRBV6-5
CASSPAQSNQPQHF | TGTGCCAGCAGCCCAGCCCAAAGCAATCAGCCCCAGCATTTT | . | . | TRBJ1-5 | TRBV12-3/TRBV12-4
CASSDGRLGDTQYF | TGTGCCAGCAGTGACGGGAGACTGGGCGATACGCAGTATTTT | few | . | TRBJ2-3 | TRBV2
CASSPPLREKGKTQYF | TGTGCCAGCTCCCCGCCCCTCCGGGAGAAGGGGAAGACCCAGTACTTC | . | . | TRBJ2-5 | TRBV6-1
CASSLTAGLLNEQFF | TGTGCCAGCAGCTTAACGGCCGGACTTCTCAATGAGCAGTTCTTC | few | . | TRBJ2-1 | TRBV7-3
CASRFRPFGTDTQYF | TGTGCCAGCAGGTTTAGACCCTTTGGCACAGATACGCAGTATTTT | few | . | TRBJ2-3 | TRBV28
CASSSPRWAGALTDTQYF | TGCGCCAGCAGCTCTCCTCGGTGGGCGGGGGCCCTCACAGATACGCAGTATTTT | many | . | TRBJ2-3 | TRBV5-1
CASSHPGAGVSYNEQFF | TGTGCCAGCAGCCACCCGGGAGCGGGGGTATCCTACAATGAGCAGTTCTTC | . | TRBD2 | TRBJ2-1 | TRBV7-2
CASSLTWSEGVGELFF | TGTGCCAGCAGCTTGACCTGGTCGGAAGGTGTCGGGGAGCTGTTTTTT | few | . | TRBJ2-2 | TRBV5-6
CASSYPVGVPMQFF | TGTGCCAGCAGTTACCCCGTAGGGGTACCCATGCAGTTCTTC | few | . | TRBJ2-1 | TRBV6-2/TRBV6-3
CASSPTGQGGTEAFF | TGCGCCAGCAGCCCAACGGGACAGGGCGGTACTGAAGCTTTCTTT | . | TRBD1 | TRBJ1-1 | TRBV5-1
CASSQFRYPYNEQFF | TGCGCCAGCAGCCAATTCAGGTATCCCTACAATGAGCAGTTCTTC | few | . | TRBJ2-1 | TRBV4-3
CASSPVRDRATEAFF | TGTGCCAGCAGCCCCGTACGGGACAGGGCAACTGAAGCTTTCTTT | many | TRBD1 | TRBJ1-1 | TRBV7-9
CASSPGSTDTQYF | TGTGCCAGCAGCCCGGGAAGCACAGATACGCAGTATTTT | many | . | TRBJ2-3 | TRBV5-1
CSATYGGPGTEAFF | TGCAGTGCTACGTACGGGGGTCCGGGCACTGAAGCTTTCTTT | few | . | TRBJ1-1 | TRBV20-1